The present entry profiles one T cell receptor beta chain with its context. Its target is not known. The data were obtained in a study of CD8+ T cells in alopecia areata. Separation by sorting yielded CD4+ and CD8+ T cells from PBMCs. The V gene end was trimmed by 6 bases and the J gene end by 8 bases; junction bases not matched to a gene: 6. This CDR3 comprises 13 residues. Germline CDR1 SQVTM, CDR2 ANQGSEA. The authors extracted RNA and reverse transcribed it into cDNA as the sequencing template. Profiled with immunoSEQ multiplex PCR; TCRdb holds only in-frame clones, not every one. This table holds around 190,000 clones, around three fifths found once. Study conclusions and caveats: Unlike in mice, where it was clearer, TCR sharing across patients was less clear, possibly HLA-related. Alopecia totalis/universalis scalp especially showed more expanded CD8+ clones than normal scalp. Scalp data also include sequences from resident alphabeta T cells of normal skin.

This receptor was identified in a human donor in good health. The sequenced sample consisted of CD8+ T cells sorted from blood. The chain is built from TRBV29-1 and TRBJ1-4; 10 bases line up with TRBD1. CDR3 nucleotide sequence: TGCAGCGTATGGACAGGGGGAGAAGAAAAACTGTTTTTT. It encodes CSVWTGGEEKLFF. Filled out from reference TRBV29-1 and TRBJ1-4, the complete variable domain reads SAVISQKPSRDICQRGTSLTIQCQVDSQVTMMFWYRQQPGQSLTLIATANQGSEATYESGFVIDKFPISRPNLTFSTLTVSNMSPEDSSIYLCSVWTGGEEKLFFGSGTQLSVL.